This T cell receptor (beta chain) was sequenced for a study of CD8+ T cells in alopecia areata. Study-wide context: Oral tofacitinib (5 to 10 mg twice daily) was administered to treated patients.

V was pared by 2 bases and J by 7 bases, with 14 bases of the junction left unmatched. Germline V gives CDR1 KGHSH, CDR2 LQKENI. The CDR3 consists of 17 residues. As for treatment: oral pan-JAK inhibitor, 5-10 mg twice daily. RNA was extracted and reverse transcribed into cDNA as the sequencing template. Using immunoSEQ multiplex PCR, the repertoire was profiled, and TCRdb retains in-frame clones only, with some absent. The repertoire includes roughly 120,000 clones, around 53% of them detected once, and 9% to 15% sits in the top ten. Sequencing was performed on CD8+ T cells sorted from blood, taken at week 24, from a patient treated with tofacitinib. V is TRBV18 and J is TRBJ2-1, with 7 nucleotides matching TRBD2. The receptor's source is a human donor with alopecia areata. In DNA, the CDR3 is TGTGCCAGCTCACCATCCTGGGCTAGCGGCCCGGGAAATGAGCAGTTCTTC. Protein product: CASSPSWASGPGNEQFF.